One and the same sample provided the 27 T cell receptor beta chains below, sequenced in a study of CD8 T cells in Susac syndrome. Reverse transcription of roughly 0.45 to 1 ug RNA was carried out with random hexamers. TCRdb re-derived calls from the immunoSEQ multiplex PCR reads in MiXCR, one entry per CDR3 protein. The table has some 150,000 distinct CDR3 sequences, 90% to 95% seen once; the top ten hold just over 0.2%. Sequencing was carried out using CD8+ T cells from PBMCs. These TCRs come from a human donor with multiple sclerosis.

The chain carries TRBV27 and TRBJ2-7; 8 bases are shared with TRBD1. The CDR3 sequence is 15 residues long. The germline V gene encodes CDR1 MNHEY and CDR2 SMNVEV (reference sequence). Trimming cost V 5 bases and J 3 bases; bases outside gene matches: 9. The CDR3 sequence: CASSITGQEIYEQYF. The CDR3 nucleotides read TGTGCCAGCAGTATAACGGGACAGGAAATCTACGAGCAGTACTTC.

The rearrangement uses TRBV19 and TRBJ1-2; the match to TRBD1 covers 11 bases. CDR1 and CDR2 from the germline V gene are LNHDA and SQIVND (reference sequence). Trimming cost V 9 bases and J 3 bases; bases outside gene matches: 3. CDR3 length equals 13 residues. The DNA of the CDR3 is TGTGCCAGCAGGACAGGGGGCTACTATGGCTACACCTTC. This translates into CASRTGGYYGYTF. Drawing the rest from reference TRBV19 and TRBJ1-2, the complete variable domain is DGGITQSPKYLFRKEGQNVTLSCEQNLNHDAMYWYRQDPGQGLRLIYYSQIVNDFQKGDIAEGYSVSREKKESFPLTVTSAQKNPTAFYLCASRTGGYYGYTFGSGTRLTVV.

This rearrangement joins TRBV15 to TRBJ2-5, with TRBD1 identical over 8 bases. This CDR3 has 17 amino acids. CDR1 and CDR2 (germline): LNHNV, YYDKDF (reference sequence). V gave up 6 bases and J gave up 2 bases; unmatched junction bases: 14. The DNA for the CDR3 is TGTGCCACCAGAGATAACAGGGGGTTCGCCTCTCAAGAGACCCAGTACTTC. As protein: CATRDNRGFASQETQYF.

This rearrangement joins TRBV29-1 to TRBJ2-5; 11 positions match TRBD1. With 1 base clipped from V and 4 bases from J, the junction kept 8 bases outside the gene matches. The CDR3 is 16 amino acids. From germline, CDR1 is SQVTM and CDR2 ANQGSEA. This CDR3 reads CSVEGRLDRGRETQYF. In DNA form, the CDR3 reads TGCAGCGTTGAAGGGCGCCTGGACAGGGGGCGAGAGACCCAGTACTTC.

The V and J genes are TRBV30 and TRBJ2-7; a weak D match, TRBD1 (5 bases). CDR3 length: 15 residues. Germline assignment: CDR1 GTSNPN and CDR2 SVGIG (reference sequence). V lost 0 bases, J lost 0 bases, and 12 bases lay in between. Here the CDR3 reads CAWSVGAGLSYEQYF. CDR3 nucleotides: TGTGCCTGGAGTGTTGGGGCAGGCCTCTCCTACGAGCAGTACTTC. The variable domain in full, with the rest retrieved from reference TRBV30 and TRBJ2-7, is SQTIHQWPATLVQPVGSPLSLECTVEGTSNPNLYWYRQAAGRGLQLLFYSVGIGQISSEVPQNLSASRPQDRQFILSSKKLLLSDSGFYLCAWSVGAGLSYEQYFGPGTRLTVT.

The J gene is TRBJ2-1, the V gene TRBV7-8, with 13 nucleotides matching TRBD2. The length of the CDR3 is 16 residues. The ends lost 2 bases at V and 9 bases at J; junction bases unmatched: 7. Looked up from germline, CDR1 is SGHVS and CDR2 is FQNEAQ. The CDR3, as DNA: TGTGCCAGCAGCTTATTAACTAGCGGGGGGGACCTTGAGCAGTTCTTC. It translates to CASSLLTSGGDLEQFF.

V and J are TRBV15 and TRBJ2-7; D is ambiguous. The CDR3 is 14 residues long. V gave up 5 bases and J gave up 2 bases, with 13 bases separating them. Per the germline V gene, CDR1 is LNHNV and CDR2 is YYDKDF (reference sequence). The CDR3 loop reads CATSHGVGTYEQYF. For the CDR3, the DNA is TGTGCCACCAGCCATGGGGTCGGAACCTACGAGCAGTACTTC. Full variable domain (remainder filled in from reference TRBV15 and TRBJ2-7): DAMVIQNPRYQVTQFGKPVTLSCSQTLNHNVMYWYQQKSSQAPKLLFHYYDKDFNNEADTPDNFQSRRPNTSFCFLDIRSPGLGDTAMYLCATSHGVGTYEQYFGPGTRLTVT.

The CDR3 bases are TGTGCCAGCAGCTTAGTCCGGGACAGGGGGATGTTTTTT. Translated, it gives CASSLVRDRGMFF. The chain recombines TRBV13 with TRBJ2-2; 11 bases fit TRBD1. The germline gives CDR1 PRHDT, CDR2 FYEKMQ (reference sequence). Trimming cost V 1 base and J 15 bases; bases outside gene matches: 4. The CDR3 is made up of 13 amino acids.

CDR3 coding DNA: TGTGCCAGCAGCGCAGGGTCAGGGGAGCAGTACTTC. It translates to CASSAGSGEQYF. The chain employs TRBV7-9 and TRBJ2-7, with D perhaps TRBD1 (5 bases). The CDR3 runs 12 residues. V was clipped by 5 bases and J by 7 bases, with 12 bases between them. Germline V gene sequence: CDR1 SEHNR, CDR2 FQNEAQ (reference sequence).

The chain links TRBV10-3 to TRBJ2-3, with D hard to call. CDR1 and CDR2 from the germline V gene are ENHRY and SYGVKD. Trimming cost V 2 bases and J 10 bases, with 7 bases left between them. The CDR3 length is 11 residues. CDR3: CAISEQGSQYF. For the CDR3, the DNA is TGTGCCATCAGTGAGCAAGGGTCGCAGTATTTT.

The rearrangement joins TRBV7-9 to TRBJ2-7; possibly TRBD1 for D (6 bases). CDR1 is SEHNR and CDR2 is FQNEAQ in the germline V gene (reference sequence). V gave up 6 bases and J gave up 9 bases, with 18 bases separating them. The CDR3 is made up of 13 amino acids. The CDR3 here is CASSPDDRQSQYF. The CDR3 DNA is TGTGCCAGCAGTCCCGATGACAGGCAGTCGCAGTACTTC.

This clonotype came up once. This chain joins TRBV12-3 or TRBV12-4 and TRBJ1-6; TRBD1 aligns across 8 bases. The CDR3 is 14 amino acids. Losses at the gene ends were 4 bases for V and 8 bases for J; bases not matched to a gene: 4. The CDR3 DNA follows: TGTGCCAGCAGTTCCGGACAGGGACATTCACCCCTCCACTTT. Translating gives CASSSGQGHSPLHF.

V gene TRBV28 combines with J gene TRBJ2-1, with 9 bases fitting TRBD2. The CDR3 loop spans 16 amino acids. CDR1 and CDR2 (germline): MDHEN, SYDVKM. V lost 5 bases, J lost 4 bases, and 9 bases stayed unmatched. CDR3 coding DNA: TGTGCCAGCAGTCCTGGCGGGAGGGCACCTTACAATGAGCAGTTCTTC. The encoded protein is CASSPGGRAPYNEQFF.

V gene TRBV9 combines with J gene TRBJ1-1; D is undetermined. V lost 1 base to trimming and J lost 4 bases, with 11 bases between them. From germline, CDR1 is SGDLS and CDR2 YYNGEE. This CDR3 contains 14 residues. The CDR3 region is CASSVQDRATEAFF. The CDR3 DNA is TGTGCCAGCAGCGTACAAGACCGTGCCACTGAAGCTTTCTTT.

The V gene is TRBV4-3, the J gene TRBJ1-1; D is ambiguous. The germline V and J ends were trimmed by 1 base and 0 bases, with 6 bases remaining between them. Germline-derived CDR1 and CDR2 are LGHNA and YSLEER. This CDR3 is built from 14 residues. The CDR3 loop is CASSQAGLNTEAFF. CDR3 DNA sequence: TGCGCCAGCAGCCAAGCGGGCTTGAACACTGAAGCTTTCTTT.

J is TRBJ2-3 and V is TRBV30; 7 bases are shared with TRBD1. V lost 8 bases and J lost 4; bases outside the gene matches: 9. Germline-derived CDR1 and CDR2 are GTSNPN and SVGIG (reference sequence). The CDR3 extends over 13 amino acids. In DNA, the CDR3 is TGTGCCACACCGCTGGACAGGCCAGATACGCAGTATTTT. Translating it yields CATPLDRPDTQYF.

This clonotype showed up just once. The CDR3 bases are TGTGCTAGTGGTTACCAAGAGACCCAGTACTTC. It yields the protein CASGYQETQYF. The chain joins TRBV12-5 to TRBJ2-5, with unresolved D. This CDR3 comprises 11 residues. Germline assignment: CDR1 LGHNT and CDR2 FRNRAP. Between the trimmed V and J ends, which lost 4 bases and 0 bases, there was a span of 0 bases.

The V call is TRBV9, the J call TRBJ2-5; possibly TRBD1 for D (6 bases). CDR1 and CDR2 (germline): SGDLS, YYNGEE. V was clipped by 4 bases and J by 8 bases, with 21 bases between them. The CDR3 contains 15 residues. The CDR3 region has the DNA TGTGCCAGCAGCCCCAGGGACACCCCGTATCAAACCCAGTACTTC. Its translation: CASSPRDTPYQTQYF.

In this sample, this clonotype turned up once. The chain has TRBV12-3 or TRBV12-4 and TRBJ2-3; possibly TRBD1 for D (5 bases). The CDR3 loop spans 16 amino acids. Between the trimmed V and J ends, which lost 4 bases and 3 bases, there was a span of 17 bases. In nucleotides, the CDR3 is TGTGCCAGCAGTTCCCCCCAGGGCGGCGGTACAGATACGCAGTATTTT. Translated: CASSSPQGGGTDTQYF.

The gene calls are TRBV10-3 and TRBJ2-3, with 14 bases aligning to TRBD2. Looked up from germline, CDR1 is ENHRY and CDR2 is SYGVKD. CDR3 size: 18 residues. V lost 8 bases and J lost 2; bases outside the gene matches: 12. CDR3 nucleotides: TGTGCCATCTCCCCCCACTCGACTAGCGGGGGGGCCACAGATACGCAGTATTTT. Protein: CAISPHSTSGGATDTQYF.

This clonotype was picked up one time. V is TRBV9 and J is TRBJ1-2; 9 nucleotides agree with TRBD1. Germline trimming cut 3 bases from V and 5 bases from J; bases unmatched to any gene: 5. Per germline, CDR1 SGDLS and CDR2 YYNGEE. The CDR3 covers 14 residues. CDR3 bases: TGTGCCAGCAGCGGGGGACAGGGACCTTATGGCTACACCTTC. Its protein product is CASSGGQGPYGYTF.

The chain combines TRBV27 with TRBJ2-7; TRBD1 agrees at 7 bases. This CDR3 has 16 amino acids. Trimming at V came to 5 bases and at J to 2 bases, leaving 12 bases not matched to a gene. The germline V gene has CDR1 MNHEY and CDR2 SMNVEV (reference sequence). The CDR3 DNA reads TGTGCCAGCAGTGTAATCCCGGGACAGCGTGCCTACGAGCAGTACTTC. Protein sequence: CASSVIPGQRAYEQYF.

The V gene is TRBV7-9, the J gene TRBJ2-3, with D tentatively TRBD2 (6 bases). The germline gives CDR1 SEHNR, CDR2 FQNEAQ (reference sequence). The length of the CDR3 is 16 residues. V was pared by 4 bases and J by 5 bases, with 19 bases between. CDR3 sequence: CASSSRDLRAGDTQYF. In nucleotides, the CDR3 is TGTGCCAGCAGCTCCAGAGACTTACGAGCGGGAGATACGCAGTATTTT.

V and J are TRBV20-1 and TRBJ2-7; 7 bases match TRBD2. Germline V gene data show CDR1 as DFQATT and CDR2 as SNEGSKA (reference sequence). The CDR3 runs 14 residues. V gave up 0 bases and J gave up 2 bases; unmatched junction bases: 4. Here the CDR3 reads CSARDAGVTYEQYF. The DNA for the CDR3 is TGCAGTGCTAGAGATGCGGGGGTAACCTACGAGCAGTACTTC.

The CDR3 protein is CASSRNGDVDTQYF. The CDR3, as DNA: TGTGCCAGCAGTAGAAACGGGGATGTAGATACGCAGTATTTT. V usage is TRBV6-1 and J usage is TRBJ2-3; possible D gene TRBD2, 5 bases. CDR1 and CDR2 from the germline V gene are MNHNS and SASEGT. This CDR3 comprises 14 residues. Trimming removed 5 bases at V and 5 bases at J, with 14 bases between.

The chain has TRBV13 and TRBJ2-7; D possibly corresponds to TRBD1 (5 bases). V was clipped by 5 bases and J by 3 bases, with 14 bases between them. This CDR3 comprises 14 residues. Per germline, CDR1 PRHDT and CDR2 FYEKMQ (reference sequence). The CDR3 loop reads CASSTRQGIYEQYF. CDR3 bases: TGTGCCAGCAGCACCCGTCAGGGAATCTACGAGCAGTACTTC.

The chain links TRBV7-3 to TRBJ2-2; unclear D gene. Germline V gene data show CDR1 as SGHTA and CDR2 as FQGTGA. The CDR3 consists of 13 residues. V lost 4 bases and J lost 5, with 8 bases in between. This chain's CDR3 is CASSYKITGELFF. CDR3 sequence (DNA): TGTGCCAGCAGCTACAAGATTACCGGGGAGCTGTTTTTT.